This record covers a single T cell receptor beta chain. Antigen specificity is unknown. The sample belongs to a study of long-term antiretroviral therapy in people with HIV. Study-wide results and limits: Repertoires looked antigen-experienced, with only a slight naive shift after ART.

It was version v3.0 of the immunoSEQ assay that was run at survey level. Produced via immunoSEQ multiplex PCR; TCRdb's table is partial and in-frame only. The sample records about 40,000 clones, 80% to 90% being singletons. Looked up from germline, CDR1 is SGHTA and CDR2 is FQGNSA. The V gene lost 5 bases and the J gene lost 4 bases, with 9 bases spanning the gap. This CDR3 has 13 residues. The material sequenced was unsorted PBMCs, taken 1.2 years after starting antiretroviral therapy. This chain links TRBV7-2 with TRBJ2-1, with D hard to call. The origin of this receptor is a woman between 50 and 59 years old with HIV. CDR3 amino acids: CASSIDRYNEQFF. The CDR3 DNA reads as TGTGCCAGCAGCATCGACCGGTACAATGAGCAGTTCTTC.